The 16 T cell receptor beta chains listed next were all sequenced from one sample in a study of T cells in Graves' hyperthyroidism and ophthalmopathy (dated by TCRdb to the late 2010s). The library was made by multiplex PCR. The sequencer listed for this sample is Illumina HiSeq 2000. Amplification of TCR beta CDR3 regions was carried out from RNA transcripts. The TCR CDR3 was subjected to a first round of RT-PCR using the HTBI primer set and the Qiagen OneStep RT-PCR kit. The raw public data were reprocessed by TCRdb itself: fastp quality trimming at Q25, MiXCR clonotype calling, in-frame beta chains only. Each CDR3 protein appears once, grouped with its most common genes and DNA. In this sample the table shows 130,000 to 150,000 distinct CDR3 sequences, approximately 20% of which occur a single time. The leading ten clones occupy around two thirds of the sample. Input material: blood. Receptor source: a woman aged 45-59 years with Graves' hyperthyroidism that later progressed to Graves' ophthalmopathy.

This clonotype has a handful of counts. V is TRBV18 and J is TRBJ1-1; the match to TRBD1 covers 11 bases. The ends lost 3 bases at V and 4 bases at J; junction bases unmatched: 1. The CDR3 has 14 residues. Germline CDR1 KGHSH, CDR2 LQKENI. CDR3: CASSPGTGGTEAFF. CDR3 DNA sequence: TGTGCCAGCTCACCCGGGACAGGGGGCACTGAAGCTTTCTTT. Full variable domain (remainder filled in from reference TRBV18 and TRBJ1-1): NAGVMQNPRHLVRRRGQEARLRCSPMKGHSHVYWYRQLPEEGLKFMVYLQKENIIDESGMPKERFSAEFPKEGPSILRIQQVVRGDSAAYFCASSPGTGGTEAFFGQGTRLTVV.

The DNA for the CDR3 is TGCAGTATAATTAAGGGGGCGGACAGAACAAGTGAGCAGTTCTTC. This gives the protein CSIIKGADRTSEQFF. The chain is built from TRBV20-1 and TRBJ2-1, with TRBD1 matching over 7 bases. The germline gives CDR1 DFQATT, CDR2 SNEGSKA (reference sequence). J gave up 9 bases and V 8 bases, and 19 bases lay outside the gene matches. The CDR3 has 15 residues.

In this sample, this clonotype turned up many times. The chain links TRBV20-1 to TRBJ2-5; TRBD1 or TRBD2 may be the D gene (5 bases each). V was cut by 5 bases and J by 3 bases, with 19 bases left in between. CDR1 DFQATT and CDR2 SNEGSKA come from the germline V gene (reference sequence). The CDR3 totals 15 residues. The CDR3 coding sequence is TGCAGTGCTTCCGGGCTCCGAGGGGTCAAAGAGACCCAGTACTTC. Translation: CSASGLRGVKETQYF.

In its sample, this clonotype was seen a few times. The chain employs TRBV10-3 and TRBJ2-1; no reliable D call. V was clipped by 0 bases and J by 4 bases, with 16 bases between them. This CDR3 comprises 17 residues. Germline CDR1 and CDR2: ENHRY and SYGVKD. The CDR3 sequence is CAISESWADLSYNEQFF. CDR3 sequence (DNA): TGTGCCATCAGTGAGTCTTGGGCAGATTTGTCATACAATGAGCAGTTCTTC.

This clonotype was seen repeatedly, ten times or more. The V gene is TRBV28, the J gene TRBJ2-5; D unclear. The CDR3 is 12 amino acids. Per germline, CDR1 MDHEN and CDR2 SYDVKM. Trimming stripped 6 bases from V and 4 bases from J, with 9 bases between. The CDR3 DNA is TGTGCCAGCAGGAGGACGACAGAGACCCAGTACTTC. This translates into CASRRTTETQYF. The entire variable domain, with the rest obtained from reference TRBV28 and TRBJ2-5, is as follows: DVKVTQSSRYLVKRTGEKVFLECVQDMDHENMFWYRQDPGLGLRLIYFSYDVKMKEKGDIPEGYSVSREKKERFSLILESASTNQTSMYLCASRRTTETQYFGPGTRLLVL.

This clonotype was seen repeatedly, ten times or more. The rearrangement joins TRBV28 to TRBJ2-7, with D tentatively TRBD1 or TRBD2 (5 bases each). Trimming removed 5 bases at V and 5 bases at J, with 22 bases between. Germline CDR1 reads MDHEN; CDR2 reads SYDVKM. The CDR3 has 16 residues. The CDR3 protein is CASSIPPGTSLDEQYF. The CDR3 DNA reads as TGTGCCAGCAGTATACCCCCCGGGACGTCCCTGGACGAGCAGTACTTC.

This clonotype was found many times. At one end the junction does not follow the germline gene, possibly because of a read error. The chain has TRBV20-1 and TRBJ2-4, with D possibly TRBD2 on 6 matching bases. The CDR3 has 14 amino acids. The germline V gene has CDR1 DFQATT and CDR2 SNEGSKA (reference sequence). The CDR3 DNA follows: TGCAGTGCTAGGGAGACGGGAGCCCAAAACATTCAGTACTTC. Translated: CSARETGAQNIQYF.

This chain connects TRBV27 to TRBJ1-5; D call uncertain. Trimming pared 5 bases from V and 6 bases from J, leaving 8 bases between. The CDR3 covers 12 residues. Germline V gives CDR1 MNHEY, CDR2 SMNVEV (reference sequence). CDR3 amino acids: CASSIMGQPQHF. CDR3 DNA sequence: TGTGCCAGCAGTATCATGGGTCAGCCCCAGCATTTT.

This clonotype was seen at least ten times. This rearrangement joins TRBV18 to TRBJ1-1, with D uncertain. There are 16 residues in the CDR3. Germline V gene lookup returns CDR1 KGHSH and CDR2 LQKENI. V was shortened by 4 bases and J by 1 base, with 16 bases between the two germline ends. The CDR3 sequence: CASSLRGKGGNTEAFF. CDR3 sequence (DNA): TGTGCCAGCTCACTCCGAGGGAAGGGAGGGAACACTGAAGCTTTCTTT.

The genes are TRBV28 and TRBJ2-6; D gene unclear. The CDR3 totals 16 residues. Germline values: CDR1 MDHEN, CDR2 SYDVKM. Trimming cost V 6 bases and J 0 bases, with 12 bases left between them. CDR3 sequence (DNA): TGTGCCAGCAGACAAGGACGGATCTCTGGGGCCAACGTCCTGACTTTC. Its translation is CASRQGRISGANVLTF.

In its sample, this clonotype was seen a few times. V usage is TRBV14 and J usage is TRBJ2-4; tentatively, D is TRBD1 (6 bases). V was cut by 3 bases and J by 2 bases, with 11 bases left in between. CDR3 length: 15 amino acids. Germline V gene lookup returns CDR1 SGHDN and CDR2 FVKESK. CDR3 loop: CASSHTGSSKNIQYF. In nucleotides, the CDR3 is TGTGCCAGCAGCCACACAGGGTCATCCAAAAACATTCAGTACTTC.

This clonotype was seen at least ten times. V and J are TRBV6-1 and TRBJ2-5; D is uncertain. CDR1 is MNHNS, CDR2 SASEGT, per germline. Trimming shortened V by 6 bases and J by 2 bases, and 16 bases separated the two germline ends. This CDR3 is built from 15 residues. This chain's CDR3 is CASRVRSVSQETQYF. The CDR3 DNA follows: TGTGCCAGCAGAGTCCGAAGTGTCAGTCAAGAGACCCAGTACTTC.

This clonotype was detected ten times or more. This chain joins TRBV5-1 and TRBJ2-2; D may be TRBD1 (5 bases). The CDR3 contains 18 residues. Trimming shortened V by 4 bases and J by 0 bases, and 19 bases separated the two germline ends. Germline V lookup: CDR1 SGHRS, CDR2 YFSETQ. The CDR3 spells CASSPWLQTAANTGELFF. The DNA for the CDR3 is TGCGCCAGCAGCCCCTGGCTTCAGACAGCCGCGAACACCGGGGAGCTGTTTTTT.

There are many counts of this clonotype. The rearrangement uses TRBV30 and TRBJ1-1, with D hard to call. The CDR3 covers 13 residues. The V and J ends lost 3 bases and 5 bases respectively, with 13 bases between them. Germline V gene data show CDR1 as GTSNPN and CDR2 as SVGIG (reference sequence). In DNA, the CDR3 is TGTGCCTGGAGCCCGTTCGGGTATACTGAAGCTTTCTTT. Residues: CAWSPFGYTEAFF.

This clonotype came up many times. This chain connects TRBV7-9 to TRBJ2-7; no definite D call. The germline V and J ends were trimmed by 3 bases and 1 base, with 4 bases remaining between them. Germline V gene sequence: CDR1 SEHNR, CDR2 FQNEAQ (reference sequence). The CDR3 sequence is 12 residues long. CDR3 sequence reads: CASSFLSYEQYF. As DNA, the CDR3 is TGTGCCAGCAGCTTTCTATCCTACGAGCAGTACTTC. Full variable domain (remainder filled in from reference TRBV7-9 and TRBJ2-7): DTGVSQNPRHKITKRGQNVTFRCDPISEHNRLYWYRQTLGQGPEFLTYFQNEAQLEKSRLLSDRFSAERPKGSFSTLEIQRTEQGDSAMYLCASSFLSYEQYFGPGTRLTVT.

This clonotype appeared many times. The J gene is TRBJ1-1, the V gene TRBV6-1; no clear D. CDR1 MNHNS and CDR2 SASEGT come from the germline V gene. Trimming took off 3 bases at V and 4 bases at J, with 9 bases between the two ends. There are 13 residues in the CDR3. The CDR3 region has the DNA TGTGCCAGCAGTGAGGCCAGCGGCACTGAAGCTTTCTTT. It encodes CASSEASGTEAFF.